The 6 T cell receptor beta chains below all came from one sample that was sequenced in a study of T cells in Graves' hyperthyroidism and ophthalmopathy. TCR beta CDR3 regions were amplified from RNA transcripts. A first-round RT-PCR of the TCR CDR3 used the HTBI primer set. In TCRdb, the multiplex PCR reads were re-called with MiXCR into one record per CDR3 protein. The sample holds 500,000 to 800,000 distinct CDR3 sequences, about 14% seen once. Sequenced material: blood. All receptors come from a woman in her forties or fifties with Graves' ophthalmopathy.

This clonotype was counted ten times or more. This chain joins TRBV6-5 and TRBJ1-2; D unclear. In germline, CDR1 is MNHEY, CDR2 SVGAGI. V was clipped by 1 base and J by 2 bases, with 17 bases between them. CDR3 length equals 17 residues. In DNA form, the CDR3 reads TGTGCCAGCAGTTACTATGGCAGGCCGGACCCCAACTATGGCTACACCTTC. Its translation: CASSYYGRPDPNYGYTF.

V and J are TRBV7-9 and TRBJ2-1, with 13 bases fitting TRBD2. CDR1 and CDR2 from the germline V gene are SEHNR and FQNEAQ (reference sequence). The junction had 7 bases not matched to a gene; V was cut back by 4 bases and J by 7 bases. The CDR3 contains 16 residues. CDR3 coding DNA: TGTGCCAGCAGCTCACTAGCGGGAGGGCCGGTTAATGAGCAGTTCTTC. Its translation: CASSSLAGGPVNEQFF.

The chain carries TRBV27 and TRBJ2-5; D gene uncertain. Trimming left V 3 bases short and J 8 bases short, with 16 bases between. Germline loops: CDR1 MNHEY, CDR2 SMNVEV (reference sequence). The CDR3 has 14 residues. The CDR3 coding sequence is TGTGCCAGCAGTTTGAAGACTCCCGAAATAACCCAGTACTTC. Translating it yields CASSLKTPEITQYF.

In its sample, this clonotype was seen a few times. The gene calls are TRBV18 and TRBJ2-7; D is perhaps TRBD1 (6 bases). Per the germline V gene, CDR1 is KGHSH and CDR2 is LQKENI. V was trimmed by 2 bases and J by 2 bases, leaving 13 bases between them. The CDR3 is made up of 15 amino acids. The CDR3 loop is CASSPKYRVTYEQYF. In nucleotides, the CDR3 is TGTGCCAGCTCACCAAAGTACAGGGTCACCTACGAGCAGTACTTC.

On this clonotype: This clone may be a read error of a much larger clone one base away. This sequence joins TRBV3-1 and TRBJ2-2; D may be TRBD1 (6 bases). CDR3 length equals 16 residues. In germline, CDR1 is LGHDT, CDR2 YNNKEL (reference sequence). For the CDR3, the DNA is TGTGCCAGCAGCCAAGAATTGGGGGCTTCGGCCGGGGAGCTGCTTTTT. This encodes CASSQELGASAGELLF.

In this sample, this clonotype turned up a few times. The rearrangement uses TRBV28 and TRBJ2-1; no clear D. The CDR3 runs to 12 residues. Germline CDR1 MDHEN, CDR2 SYDVKM. The germline V and J ends were trimmed by 5 bases and 6 bases, with 8 bases remaining between them. CDR3 DNA sequence: TGTGCCAGCAGTAATTTAGTCAATGAGCAGTTCTTC. Its protein is CASSNLVNEQFF.